The sequence of this TCR beta chain was determined in a study of radiation and T cells in renal cell carcinoma. In the study overall: Nephrectomy followed 15 Gy stereotactic body radiation by 4 weeks. Whole-study results and caveats: Top tumor clonotypes rose in blood 2 weeks post-radiation, then contracted.

Method: immunoSEQ multiplex PCR; TCRdb's copy keeps in-frame clones and lacks some. This table holds tens of thousands of clones, roughly 79% found once. Time point here: blood 2 weeks post-SBRT. Treatment specified: 15 Gy SBRT to primary tumor, nephrectomy 4 weeks later. Radiation-treated patients gave blood at baseline, week 2 and week 4. Clear cell pathology was present in this patient's renal cell carcinoma. A few counts support this clone. As yet, its antigen is unknown. The CDR3 contains 15 residues. Germline CDR1 and CDR2: SGDLS and YYNGEE. V lost 3 bases to trimming and J lost 8 bases; unmatched junction nucleotides: 6.

Here the sequenced sample was blood, taken from a patient whose treatment included radiotherapy and nephrectomy. This clonotype originated in a man aged 55 to 70 with renal cell carcinoma. The chain employs TRBV9 and TRBJ2-1, with 12 bases that match TRBD1. CDR3 residues: CASSDSGTGGHEQFF. In nucleotides, the CDR3 is TGTGCCAGCAGCGACTCCGGGACAGGGGGCCATGAGCAGTTCTTC.